Below, 23 T cell receptor beta chains from the same sample are listed, as sequenced in a study of CD8+ T cells in alopecia areata. Extracted RNA was reverse transcribed, and the resulting cDNA served as sequencing template. Profiled with immunoSEQ multiplex PCR; TCRdb holds only in-frame clones, not every one. The sample records tens of thousands of clones, 60% being singletons. Sequencing used CD8+ T cells sorted from blood, obtained at week 0. These receptor sequences come from a human donor with alopecia areata.

The chain recombines TRBV30 with TRBJ2-3; D possibly corresponds to TRBD2 (6 bases). Germline V lookup: CDR1 GTSNPN, CDR2 SVGIG (reference sequence). Between the trimmed V and J ends, which lost 0 bases and 6 bases, there was a span of 7 bases. This CDR3 contains 12 residues. For the CDR3, the DNA is TGTGCCTGGAGTGTAGGAGGGGATACGCAGTATTTT. This gives the protein CAWSVGGDTQYF.

This clone was seen a handful of times. V and J are TRBV5-5 and TRBJ2-7; TRBD2 is a possible D gene (5 bases). The germline V gene encodes CDR1 SGHKS and CDR2 YYEKEE (reference sequence). Trimming shortened V by 4 bases and J by 0 bases, and 17 bases separated the two germline ends. The CDR3 sequence is 16 residues long. In nucleotides, the CDR3 is TGTGCCAGCAGCGGAGGTTCCTGGCAGAGCTCCTACGAGCAGTACTTC. It translates to CASSGGSWQSSYEQYF.

This clone was observed a handful of times. The chain has TRBV21-1 and TRBJ2-3; the table's D call of TRBD2 was not tested on the DNA. TRBV21-1 is listed as a pseudogene. The CDR3 extends over 19 amino acids. The CDR3 loop reads CASSKGLRRAGGFTDTQYF. CDR3 sequence (DNA): TGTGCCAGCAGCAAAGGTTTGAGGCGAGCGGGGGGATTCACAGATACGCAGTATTTT.

V and J are TRBV28 and TRBJ2-1; a weak D match, TRBD2 (6 bases). The germline V and J ends were trimmed by 6 bases and 4 bases, with 22 bases remaining between them. The CDR3 loop spans 17 amino acids. Per germline, CDR1 MDHEN and CDR2 SYDVKM. The DNA for the CDR3 is TGTGCCAGCAGACTCCTTGGGGAGGCAACAGGTTACAATGAGCAGTTCTTC. Its protein is CASRLLGEATGYNEQFF.

The rearrangement links TRBV29-1 to TRBJ2-1, with TRBD2 as a possible D gene (7 bases). CDR1 and CDR2 (germline): SQVTM, ANQGSEA. Deletions cut 7 bases from V and 8 bases from J, with 36 bases between. The CDR3 sequence is 19 residues long. CDR3 sequence reads: CSANGILGGHWDYGDEQFF. The DNA of the CDR3 is TGCAGCGCCAACGGTATTTTGGGGGGACATTGGGACTATGGGGATGAGCAGTTCTTC.

The CDR3 is CVIGSFDGYTF. CDR3 coding DNA: TGTGTCATAGGGAGTTTCGATGGCTACACCTTC. The chain has TRBV6-6 and TRBJ1-2, with D unresolved. The CDR3 runs to 11 residues. CDR1 is MNHNY and CDR2 is SVGAGI in the germline V gene (reference sequence).

This clone has only a few counts. This sequence joins TRBV25-1 and TRBJ2-1; 11 bases are shared with TRBD2. Germline V lookup: CDR1 MGHDK, CDR2 SYGVNS. The ends lost 4 bases at V and 5 bases at J; junction bases unmatched: 4. This CDR3 comprises 15 residues. The CDR3: CASSGPGLADNEQFF. CDR3 sequence (DNA): TGTGCCAGCAGTGGGCCGGGACTAGCGGACAATGAGCAGTTCTTC.

This chain connects TRBV7-9 to TRBJ1-2, with no clear D. Trimming took off 5 bases at V and 8 bases at J, with 21 bases between the two ends. The V gene's germline CDR1 is SEHNR and CDR2 FQNEAQ (reference sequence). The CDR3 has 15 amino acids. Here the CDR3 DNA reads TGTGCCAGCAGCCCCCAGGAGAACAGACACCAGGGCTACACCTTC. It yields the protein CASSPQENRHQGYTF.

The chain carries TRBV5-1 and TRBJ2-2; 10 nucleotides match TRBD1. Germline V gene data show CDR1 as SGHRS and CDR2 as YFSETQ. The CDR3 is 14 amino acids. The V segment lost 3 bases and the J segment 4 bases; nucleotides outside the gene matches: 0. CDR3: CASSWTGGTGELFF. Written as DNA, the CDR3 is TGCGCCAGCAGCTGGACAGGGGGCACCGGGGAGCTGTTTTTT.

The table lists this clone with a few counts. Other DNA sequences of this sample code for an identical CDR3. This chain uses TRBV5-1 with TRBJ2-7; D uncertain. This CDR3 spans 11 amino acids. Germline-derived CDR1 and CDR2 are SGHRS and YFSETQ. V was clipped by 0 bases and J by 4 bases, with 2 bases between them. The DNA for the CDR3 is TGCGCCAGCAGCTTGGGGTACGAGCAGTACTTC. Its protein is CASSLGYEQYF. Supplemented by reference TRBV5-1 and TRBJ2-7, the full variable domain reads KAGVTQTPRYLIKTRGQQVTLSCSPISGHRSVSWYQQTPGQGLQFLFEYFSETQRNKGNFPGRFSGRQFSNSRSEMNVSTLELGDSALYLCASSLGYEQYFGPGTRLTVT.

J is TRBJ1-2 and V is TRBV28; 8 bases fit TRBD1. V shed 7 bases, J shed 4 bases, and the junction held 14 bases outside the gene matches. The CDR3 is 16 residues long. The germline gives CDR1 MDHEN, CDR2 SYDVKM. The CDR3 sequence is CASNPSGTGRPYGYTF. CDR3 coding DNA: TGTGCCAGCAACCCATCCGGGACAGGAAGACCCTATGGCTACACCTTC.

This clone was observed once. The chain uses TRBV6-5 and TRBJ1-4; D is unclear. The CDR3 is made up of 15 amino acids. Trimming removed 6 bases from V and 11 bases from J, with 22 bases in between. CDR1 is MNHEY, CDR2 SVGAGI, per germline. The CDR3 loop reads CASSPAWAEDGKLFF. The CDR3, as DNA: TGTGCCAGCAGCCCCGCGTGGGCAGAGGATGGTAAACTGTTTTTT.

This clone was seen more than once but under ten times. The chain employs TRBV5-1 and TRBJ2-1; D unresolved. The V gene lost 1 base and the J gene lost 5 bases, with 7 bases spanning the gap. The germline gives CDR1 SGHRS, CDR2 YFSETQ. CDR3 length: 13 residues. As DNA, the CDR3 is TGCGCCAGCAGCTTGCTGAGTAACAATGAGCAGTTCTTC. This codes for CASSLLSNNEQFF.

The rearrangement links TRBV30 to TRBJ2-7; 7 nucleotides match TRBD2. The V segment lost 1 base and the J segment 5 bases; nucleotides outside the gene matches: 8. Germline CDR1 reads GTSNPN; CDR2 reads SVGIG (reference sequence). This CDR3 contains 14 residues. The CDR3 region has the DNA TGTGCCTGGAGTGCTAGAGCGGGACCCAACGAGCAGTACTTC. This sequence encodes CAWSARAGPNEQYF.

The chain is built from TRBV11-2 and TRBJ1-2; the D is unclear. This CDR3 is built from 14 residues. The V and J ends lost 2 bases and 5 bases respectively, with 12 bases between them. Germline CDR1 and CDR2: SGHAT and FQNNGV. CDR3 region: CASSLTEIIYGYTF. CDR3 nucleotide sequence: TGTGCCAGCAGCTTAACGGAAATCATTTATGGCTACACCTTC. Variable domain in full (rest from reference TRBV11-2 and TRBJ1-2): EAGVAQSPRYKIIEKRQSVAFWCNPISGHATLYWYQQILGQGPKLLIQFQNNGVVDDSQLPKDRFSAERLKGVDSTLKIQPAKLEDSAVYLCASSLTEIIYGYTFGSGTRLTVV.

This chain joins TRBV28 and TRBJ2-7, with TRBD2 identical over 9 bases. Germline V CDR1 and CDR2: MDHEN, SYDVKM. This CDR3 spans 17 amino acids. The ends lost 7 bases at V and 2 bases at J; junction bases unmatched: 15. CDR3 DNA sequence: TGTGCCAGCAAACCTCTGGCTAGCGGGGACCCTCCCTACGAGCAGTACTTC. Its translation: CASKPLASGDPPYEQYF.

This clone was seen a single time. The chain combines TRBV9 with TRBJ1-2, with D unclear. The CDR3 runs 12 residues. V lost 5 bases to trimming and J lost 8 bases, with 13 bases between them. Looked up from germline, CDR1 is SGDLS and CDR2 is YYNGEE. The CDR3 DNA reads as TGTGCCAGCAGAGGACCGCTCTTAGGCTACACCTTC. Amino acids: CASRGPLLGYTF.

V is TRBV2 and J is TRBJ2-7; D perhaps matches TRBD1 (5 bases). Looked up from germline, CDR1 is SNHLY and CDR2 is FYNNEI. This CDR3 has 14 residues. Trimming shortened V by 3 bases and J by 2 bases, and 11 bases separated the two germline ends. CDR3 bases: TGTGCCAGCAGTGAGTCGACAGCGACCTACGAGCAGTACTTC. This gives the protein CASSESTATYEQYF.

J is TRBJ2-1 and V is TRBV27; TRBD2 matches 8 bases. The CDR3 consists of 14 residues. The V and J ends lost 7 bases and 1 base, in that order; junction bases with no gene match: 3. Germline loops: CDR1 MNHEY, CDR2 SMNVEV (reference sequence). The CDR3 spells CASKAGESYNEQFF. The CDR3 DNA reads TGTGCCAGCAAAGCGGGGGAATCCTACAATGAGCAGTTCTTC.

The gene calls are TRBV7-9 and TRBJ1-2; a possible D gene is TRBD1 (5 bases). Germline CDR1 SEHNR, CDR2 FQNEAQ (reference sequence). With 6 bases removed from V and 5 bases from J, the gap between germline ends came to 16 bases. This CDR3 region has 14 residues. The CDR3 spells CASSHTGPGYGYTF. CDR3 nucleotides: TGTGCCAGCAGTCATACAGGCCCTGGTTATGGCTACACCTTC. The variable domain in full, with the rest retrieved from reference TRBV7-9 and TRBJ1-2, is DTGVSQNPRHKITKRGQNVTFRCDPISEHNRLYWYRQTLGQGPEFLTYFQNEAQLEKSRLLSDRFSAERPKGSFSTLEIQRTEQGDSAMYLCASSHTGPGYGYTFGSGTRLTVV.

This clone was seen repeatedly, ten times or more. The J gene is TRBJ1-2, the V gene TRBV27; weak D call: TRBD1 (6 bases). Germline loops: CDR1 MNHEY, CDR2 SMNVEV (reference sequence). CDR3 size: 13 residues. The V end was cut by 5 bases, the J end by 8 bases, with 15 bases between. The CDR3 DNA follows: TGTGCCAGCAGTACAGGGTTATTGAAGGGCTACACCTTC. Protein product: CASSTGLLKGYTF.

The V gene is TRBV30, the J gene TRBJ1-2, with TRBD1 matching 10 bases. Trimming removed 4 bases from V and 7 bases from J; junction bases left unmatched: 12. The V gene's germline CDR1 is GTSNPN and CDR2 SVGIG (reference sequence). There are 15 residues in the CDR3. CDR3 coding DNA: TGTGCCTGGAAACTTCCGGGACAGGGGAAGAGTGGCTACACCTTC. This gives the protein CAWKLPGQGKSGYTF.

This chain's CDR3 is CASSALRGSSTDTQYF. The CDR3 coding sequence is TGTGCCAGCAGCGCCCTCCGGGGGAGTAGCACAGATACGCAGTATTTT. The V gene is TRBV9, the J gene TRBJ2-3; tentative D call: TRBD2 (6 bases). V gave up 3 bases and J gave up 0 bases, with 14 bases separating them. Germline V lookup: CDR1 SGDLS, CDR2 YYNGEE. The CDR3 runs 16 residues.